These 28 T cell receptor beta chains were sequenced from one sample in a study of regulatory T cells in long-lasting Graves disease. Building the TCR beta libraries relied on iRepertoire HTBI primers, and CDR3 regions underwent Arm-PCR. TCRdb re-analysed the multiplex PCR reads in MiXCR, keeping a single row per CDR3 protein. The repertoire consists of more than 400,000 distinct CDR3 sequences, with 15% to 20% occurring once and the leading ten covering about 12%. Described time point: newly diagnosed GD, antithyroid drugs for less than 3 months. After RNA was extracted from PBMCs, the TCR library was made from it. The data also belong to a second study, concerning T cells in Graves' hyperthyroidism and ophthalmopathy.

Sample: peripheral blood mononuclear cells (PBMCs), taken at new diagnosis, from a patient treated with antithyroid drugs. The source of these receptors is a man aged 35 to 55 with Graves disease.

This clonotype was seen many times. The chain carries TRBV30 and TRBJ2-2; unclear D gene. V lost 4 bases and J lost 4, with 10 bases in between. This CDR3 has 13 amino acids. Germline V lookup: CDR1 GTSNPN, CDR2 SVGIG (reference sequence). CDR3 nucleotide sequence: TGTGCCTGGAAGGCGGACCGCACCGGGGAGCTGTTTTTT. Its translation is CAWKADRTGELFF.

The chain links TRBV3-1 to TRBJ1-3, with D maybe TRBD1 (6 bases). CDR3 size: 18 residues. The germline V and J ends were trimmed by 0 bases and 2 bases, with 17 bases remaining between them. Per germline, CDR1 LGHDT and CDR2 YNNKEL (reference sequence). DNA for the CDR3: TGTGCCAGCAGCCAAGATCTTGCGGGGGGCGGCACTGGAAACACCATATATTTT. It codes for CASSQDLAGGGTGNTIYF.

This clonotype has a count of ten or more. The rearrangement joins TRBV3-1 to TRBJ2-7; the match to TRBD2 covers 11 bases. Germline lookup yields CDR1 LGHDT and CDR2 YNNKEL (reference sequence). V lost 0 bases, J lost 6 bases, and 4 bases stayed unmatched. The CDR3 covers 15 residues. The CDR3 DNA follows: TGTGCCAGCAGCCAAGATCTACTAGCGGGAGTCGAGCAGTACTTC. Translated, it gives CASSQDLLAGVEQYF.

V usage is TRBV14 and J usage is TRBJ2-2; no clear D. Trimming left V 4 bases short and J 0 bases short, with 12 bases between. The germline V gene has CDR1 SGHDN and CDR2 FVKESK. There are 16 residues in the CDR3. CDR3 loop: CASSPAMAANTGELFF. The DNA for the CDR3 is TGTGCCAGCAGCCCAGCCATGGCAGCGAACACCGGGGAGCTGTTTTTT.

In this sample, this clonotype turned up many times. The V and J genes are TRBV7-3 and TRBJ1-5; D is perhaps TRBD1 (5 bases). Germline V gives CDR1 SGHTA, CDR2 FQGTGA. The V gene lost 7 bases and the J gene lost 7 bases, with 23 bases spanning the gap. The CDR3 contains 16 residues. CDR3: CASTTLWGEVGQPQHF. CDR3 DNA sequence: TGTGCCAGCACGACCCTTTGGGGGGAAGTAGGGCAGCCCCAGCATTTT.

This clonotype was recorded many times. The rearrangement joins TRBV2 to TRBJ2-7, with TRBD2 identical over 13 bases. Germline V gene data show CDR1 as SNHLY and CDR2 as FYNNEI. The CDR3 runs to 14 residues. V dropped 4 bases and J dropped 12; count of bases not matched to a gene: 9. The CDR3 DNA is TGTGCCAGCAGTGCGGGACTAGCGGGACATCGTGGGTACTTC. Its protein is CASSAGLAGHRGYF.

At least ten counts were recorded for this clonotype. CDR3 region: CSARDMRANYGYTF. The CDR3 DNA is TGCAGTGCTAGAGATATGAGAGCTAACTATGGCTACACCTTC. The chain combines TRBV20-1 with TRBJ1-2, with D uncertain. The CDR3 runs to 14 residues. Germline V gene lookup returns CDR1 DFQATT and CDR2 SNEGSKA (reference sequence). The germline V and J ends were trimmed by 0 bases and 0 bases, with 8 bases remaining between them.

Ten or more counts support this clonotype. The CDR3 sequence: CASISGGNTEAFF. The CDR3 bases are TGTGCCAGCATTTCGGGGGGGAACACTGAAGCTTTCTTT. This chain joins TRBV12-3 or TRBV12-4 and TRBJ1-1, with D perhaps matching TRBD1 (5 bases). This CDR3 comprises 13 residues. Between the trimmed V and J ends, which lost 7 bases and 1 base, there was a span of 10 bases.

In its sample, this clonotype was seen a few times. The CDR3 DNA reads TGTGCCAGCAGCTTGCCCGGACAAGGGGTAGACACCTTC. Its translation: CASSLPGQGVDTF. V is TRBV5-6 and J is TRBJ1-2, with D possibly being TRBD1 (5 bases). CDR1 SGHDT and CDR2 YYEEEE come from the germline V gene. V was shortened by 1 base and J by 12 bases, with 16 bases between the two germline ends. The CDR3 consists of 13 residues.

In this sample, this clonotype turned up many times. The gene calls are TRBV2 and TRBJ2-1, with 9 bases that match TRBD2. Germline lookup yields CDR1 SNHLY and CDR2 FYNNEI. This CDR3 contains 15 residues. Trimming cost V 7 bases and J 4 bases; bases outside gene matches: 8. The CDR3 DNA reads as TGTGCCAGCATCGGGGGAGCGGGAGGATACAATGAGCAGTTCTTC. Translating it yields CASIGGAGGYNEQFF.

This clonotype was picked up many times. V and J are TRBV28 and TRBJ2-7; D remains ambiguous. Per germline, CDR1 MDHEN and CDR2 SYDVKM. The CDR3 extends over 13 amino acids. The V and J ends lost 3 bases and 3 bases respectively, with 9 bases between them. Here the CDR3 DNA reads TGTGCCAGCAGTTTCCCCGGATACTACGAGCAGTACTTC. This encodes CASSFPGYYEQYF.

This clonotype was picked up a small number of times. The rearrangement links TRBV29-1 to TRBJ2-7, with 8 bases matching TRBD2. The ends lost 6 bases at V and 5 bases at J; junction bases unmatched: 12. Germline assignment: CDR1 SQVTM and CDR2 ANQGSEA. The CDR3 contains 14 residues. In DNA form, the CDR3 reads TGCAGCGTCTACCTGTTGCGGGGGGCCGACGAGCAGTACTTC. Its protein product is CSVYLLRGADEQYF.

This clonotype was counted between two and nine times. This chain links TRBV30 with TRBJ2-3; TRBD2 matches 11 bases. Germline V CDR1 and CDR2: GTSNPN, SVGIG (reference sequence). The CDR3 totals 14 residues. The V gene end was trimmed by 5 bases and the J gene end by 6 bases; junction bases not matched to a gene: 7. The CDR3 loop reads CAWETSGIHDTQYF. Written as DNA, the CDR3 is TGTGCCTGGGAGACTAGCGGGATCCACGATACGCAGTATTTT.

This clonotype came up many times. The chain recombines TRBV12-3 or TRBV12-4 with TRBJ2-1, with TRBD2 identical over 11 bases. The junction had 8 bases not matched to a gene; V was cut back by 3 bases and J by 10 bases. The CDR3 sequence is 15 residues long. For the CDR3, the DNA is TGTGCCAGCAGTTTTCTAGCGGGAGGAAACGGAGAGCAGTTCTTC. This sequence encodes CASSFLAGGNGEQFF.

This clonotype was seen repeatedly, ten times or more. This chain uses TRBV5-1 with TRBJ1-2; 7 bases agree with TRBD1. J gave up 2 bases and V 5 bases, and 6 bases lay outside the gene matches. The CDR3 sequence is 14 residues long. Per germline, CDR1 SGHRS and CDR2 YFSETQ. CDR3 sequence (DNA): TGCGCCAGCAGGATGACGGGACAGAACTATGGCTACACCTTC. Encoded protein: CASRMTGQNYGYTF. The full variable domain, its missing parts supplied by reference TRBV5-1 and TRBJ1-2, is KAGVTQTPRYLIKTRGQQVTLSCSPISGHRSVSWYQQTPGQGLQFLFEYFSETQRNKGNFPGRFSGRQFSNSRSEMNVSTLELGDSALYLCASRMTGQNYGYTFGSGTRLTVV.

V and J are TRBV5-1 and TRBJ1-1, with D possibly matching TRBD1 (6 bases). Germline V CDR1 and CDR2: SGHRS, YFSETQ. Trimming removed 4 bases at V and 1 base at J, with 20 bases between. The CDR3 has 17 amino acids. CDR3 bases: TGCGCCAGCAGCCAAATGACCCTCGGGACAACGAACACTGAAGCTTTCTTT. Protein sequence: CASSQMTLGTTNTEAFF. Combining the CDR3 with reference TRBV5-1 and TRBJ1-1 gives the whole variable domain KAGVTQTPRYLIKTRGQQVTLSCSPISGHRSVSWYQQTPGQGLQFLFEYFSETQRNKGNFPGRFSGRQFSNSRSEMNVSTLELGDSALYLCASSQMTLGTTNTEAFFGQGTRLTVV.

The rearrangement joins TRBV4-1 to TRBJ2-1; 12 bases agree with TRBD2. Germline V gene lookup returns CDR1 MGHRA and CDR2 YSYEKL. J gave up 7 bases and V 3 bases, and 7 bases lay outside the gene matches. This CDR3 region has 16 residues. DNA for the CDR3: TGCGCCAGCAGCCAGGGGTGGCTAGCGGGGGGGAATGAGCAGTTCTTC. This encodes CASSQGWLAGGNEQFF.

This clonotype showed up just once. The genes are TRBV5-1 and TRBJ2-1; either TRBD1 or TRBD2 may supply D (6 bases each). The length of the CDR3 is 15 residues. Per germline, CDR1 SGHRS and CDR2 YFSETQ. V lost 0 bases and J 10 bases, leaving 17 bases between the germline ends. The DNA for the CDR3 is TGCGCCAGCAGCTTGGGGGGGGCGGGCGGTGGCGAGCAGTTCTTC. Amino acid sequence: CASSLGGAGGGEQFF. The whole variable domain, remainder taken from reference TRBV5-1 and TRBJ2-1, is KAGVTQTPRYLIKTRGQQVTLSCSPISGHRSVSWYQQTPGQGLQFLFEYFSETQRNKGNFPGRFSGRQFSNSRSEMNVSTLELGDSALYLCASSLGGAGGGEQFFGPGTRLTVL.

This clonotype was found a few times. The chain is built from TRBV28 and TRBJ2-7, with 7 positions matching TRBD1. This CDR3 is 13 amino acids long. Per germline, CDR1 MDHEN and CDR2 SYDVKM. The J segment lost 2 bases and the V segment lost 5 bases, leaving 3 bases of the junction unmatched. CDR3 bases: TGTGCCAGCAGTGGGACAGTGACCTACGAGCAGTACTTC. This encodes CASSGTVTYEQYF.

There are a few counts of this clonotype. One base away lies a much larger clone, so this may be a sequencing read error. The CDR3 nucleotides read TGCAGCGTTGGCCGGTTGGGGAACAATGAGCAGCTCTTC. Its protein is CSVGRLGNNEQLF. The J gene is TRBJ2-1, the V gene TRBV29-1; D ambiguous. CDR3 length: 13 amino acids. The V gene's germline CDR1 is SQVTM and CDR2 ANQGSEA.

This clonotype came up a few times. This chain joins TRBV6-1 and TRBJ1-2; TRBD1 might be the D (5 bases). This CDR3 is built from 13 residues. Germline CDR1 is MNHNS and CDR2 is SASEGT. V lost 7 bases, J lost 6 bases, and 15 bases lay in between. CDR3 DNA: TGTGCCAGCACCCCCCAGGGAACAGATGGCTACACCTTC. Translating it yields CASTPQGTDGYTF.

This clonotype was found a few times. The chain is built from TRBV6-2 or TRBV6-3 and TRBJ2-7, with 7 positions matching TRBD1. The CDR3 spans 15 residues. The trim removed 6 bases at V and 0 bases at J, leaving 8 bases unmatched. Germline V gene sequence: CDR1 MNHEY, CDR2 SVGEGT. CDR3 sequence: CASRRGTAISYEQYF. In DNA form, the CDR3 reads TGTGCCAGCAGACGAGGGACAGCCATCTCCTACGAGCAGTACTTC.

The rearrangement links TRBV20-1 to TRBJ2-2, with TRBD2 matching 12 bases. The CDR3 runs 17 residues. CDR1 DFQATT and CDR2 SNEGSKA come from the germline V gene (reference sequence). J was trimmed by 7 bases and V by 6 bases; bases with no gene match: 15. The CDR3 nucleotides read TGCAGTGCCCATGACAGGAGGGGACTAGCGGGTGGCGGGGAGCTGTTTTTT. This encodes CSAHDRRGLAGGGELFF.

The rearrangement links TRBV9 to TRBJ2-5, with D perhaps assigned TRBD1 or TRBD2 (5 bases each). The CDR3 runs 15 residues. Trimming took 2 bases from V and 5 from J, leaving 16 bases between them. Germline CDR1 reads SGDLS; CDR2 reads YYNGEE. The CDR3 protein is CASSVRGAISETQYF. In DNA form, the CDR3 reads TGTGCCAGCAGCGTGAGAGGGGCGATTTCGGAGACCCAGTACTTC.

This clonotype was observed at least ten times. The V call is TRBV2, the J call TRBJ2-7, with D tentatively TRBD1 (6 bases). This CDR3 spans 13 amino acids. Trimming pared 4 bases from V and 9 bases from J, leaving 16 bases between. The V gene's germline CDR1 is SNHLY and CDR2 FYNNEI. CDR3: CASSGQGQLRQYF. The CDR3 DNA follows: TGTGCCAGCAGTGGGCAGGGGCAATTGCGGCAGTACTTC.

At least ten counts were recorded for this clonotype. The J gene is TRBJ2-3, the V gene TRBV7-8, with unresolved D. Germline CDR1 reads SGHVS; CDR2 reads FQNEAQ. CDR3 length equals 17 residues. V dropped 0 bases and J dropped 8 bases, with 21 bases sitting between them. DNA for the CDR3: TGTGCCAGCAGCTTAGCGGATGGGTTGCAGACTTCCGCTACGCAGTATTTT. This sequence encodes CASSLADGLQTSATQYF.

This clonotype was detected ten times or more. The J gene is TRBJ2-2, the V gene TRBV5-1; D gene ambiguous. The CDR3 has 16 amino acids. Germline CDR1 is SGHRS and CDR2 is YFSETQ. V lost 0 bases, J lost 1 base, and 10 bases lay in between. CDR3 coding DNA: TGCGCCAGCAGCTTGGCAATGCAGGAGAACACCGGGGAGCTGTTTTTT. The encoded protein is CASSLAMQENTGELFF.

The V call is TRBV29-1, the J call TRBJ2-2; no clear D. CDR3 length equals 12 residues. The ends were cut back, 6 bases at V and 3 bases at J, with 8 bases in the middle. Germline V gives CDR1 SQVTM, CDR2 ANQGSEA. Written as DNA, the CDR3 is TGCAGCGTGGAGTCCGACACCGGGGAGCTGTTTTTT. Residues: CSVESDTGELFF.